These T cell receptor beta chains were read from a single sample in a study of beta chain features in type 1 diabetes. The protocol was immunoSEQ multiplex PCR, while the TCRdb copy is restricted to in-frame clones and leaves out a portion. The sample shows 150,000 to 200,000 clones, roughly 63% of them seen only once. Sequencing used naive CD4+ T cells from blood. Receptors were obtained from a young man with type 1 diabetes. CDR3s include the opening cysteine and the closing phenylalanine or tryptophan. A D gene is named only where the DNA matches it firmly. Only some rows state a clone size, as once, few, many or a class for expanded clones.

v_gene	d_gene	abundance	j_gene	CDR3aa	CDR3nt
TRBV5-1	TRBD2	few	TRBJ2-5	CASRTSGERETQYF	TGCGCCAGCAGGACTAGCGGGGAACGGGAGACCCAGTACTTC
TRBV18	TRBD1	-	TRBJ2-3	CASSLQGVTDTQYF	TGTGCCAGCTCACTACAGGGGGTCACAGATACGCAGTATTTT
TRBV5-1	-	once	TRBJ1-6	CASSLGGGVNSPLHF	TGCGCCAGCAGCTTGGGAGGAGGGGTAAATTCACCCCTCCACTTT
TRBV30	-	-	TRBJ2-7	CAGGTRVQSSEQYF	TGTGCCGGCGGGACCAGAGTCCAATCGAGTGAGCAGTACTTC
TRBV4-3	-	few	TRBJ2-2	CASRKAGTGELFF	TGCGCCAGCAGGAAGGCAGGAACCGGGGAGCTGTTTTTT
TRBV4-1	TRBD1	-	TRBJ2-7	CASNHPGRDRVHEQYF	TGCGCCAGCAACCACCCCGGCCGGGACAGGGTCCACGAGCAGTACTTC
TRBV27	-	once	TRBJ2-7	CASSQGQLLRLHEQYF	TGTGCCAGCAGTCAAGGACAGCTATTAAGGCTCCACGAGCAGTACTTC
TRBV28	-	few	TRBJ2-7	CASIQPRGISYEQYF	TGTGCCAGCATCCAACCTCGAGGGATTTCCTACGAGCAGTACTTC
TRBV27	TRBD1	few	TRBJ2-7	CASSVRQGYEQYF	TGTGCCAGCAGTGTCCGACAGGGCTACGAGCAGTACTTC
TRBV27	TRBD1	once	TRBJ2-2	CASGRVGQANAGELFF	TGTGCCAGCGGTCGGGTGGGACAGGCGAACGCCGGGGAGCTGTTTTTT
TRBV29-1	TRBD2	-	TRBJ2-1	CSVERAGGPFNEQFF	TGCAGCGTGGAACGAGCGGGGGGGCCGTTCAATGAGCAGTTCTTC
TRBV10-3	-	few	TRBJ2-3	CAISGEADTQYF	TGTGCCATCAGTGGTGAGGCAGATACGCAGTATTTT
TRBV7-2	-	-	TRBJ2-7	CASSPQPAYEQYF	TGTGCCAGCAGCCCCCAGCCCGCCTACGAGCAGTACTTC
TRBV29-1	-	few	TRBJ2-5	CSVAGGGWPEETQYF	TGCAGCGTCGCAGGTGGGGGCTGGCCGGAAGAGACCCAGTACTTC
TRBV6-6	-	-	TRBJ1-4	CASSLTPRNEKLFF	TGTGCCAGCAGCCTTACACCACGTAATGAAAAACTGTTTTTT
TRBV7-9	-	-	TRBJ2-3	CASSLAGTLSTDTQYF	TGTGCCAGCAGCTTAGCAGGGACCCTTAGCACAGATACGCAGTATTTT
TRBV7-9	TRBD2	-	TRBJ2-1	CASSFPSGGLNEQFF	TGTGCCAGCAGCTTCCCTAGCGGGGGGTTGAATGAGCAGTTCTTC
TRBV9	-	-	TRBJ2-4	CASSVGEAKNIQYF	TGTGCCAGCAGCGTAGGGGAGGCCAAAAACATTCAGTACTTC
TRBV4-3	-	-	TRBJ2-7	CASSQDLLRPGTGGEQYF	TGCGCCAGCAGCCAAGATCTCTTGAGGCCTGGCACAGGAGGAGAGCAGTACTTC
TRBV7-2	-	-	TRBJ2-3	CASSLGAATDTQYF	TGTGCCAGCAGCTTAGGGGCAGCCACAGATACGCAGTATTTT
TRBV2	-	-	TRBJ1-1	CASGYVNTEAFF	TGTGCCAGCGGGTACGTGAACACTGAAGCTTTCTTT
TRBV30	-	few	TRBJ2-3	CAWSVGTDTQYF	TGTGCCTGGAGTGTCGGCACAGATACGCAGTATTTT
TRBV27	-	-	TRBJ2-3	CASSLRFSSDTQYF	TGTGCCAGCAGTTTACGGTTCTCATCAGATACGCAGTATTTT
TRBV30	-	-	TRBJ1-3	CASAMGYSGNTIYF	TGTGCCTCCGCAATGGGGTACTCTGGAAACACCATATATTTT
TRBV4-3	-	few	TRBJ2-3	CASSQEIGGSTDTQYF	TGCGCCAGCAGCCAAGAGATAGGCGGGAGCACAGATACGCAGTATTTT
TRBV2	-	few	TRBJ1-2	CASSVGEYGYTF	TGTGCCAGCAGTGTAGGAGAATATGGCTACACCTTC
TRBV4-3	TRBD1	-	TRBJ1-1	CASSRDRGGTEAFF	TGCGCCAGCAGCCGAGACAGGGGCGGCACTGAAGCTTTCTTT
TRBV29-1	-	few	TRBJ2-6	CSVPRGAGANVLTF	TGCAGCGTTCCGCGCGGGGCTGGGGCCAACGTCCTGACTTTC
TRBV30	TRBD1	-	TRBJ2-7	CAWGDREYEQYF	TGTGCCTGGGGGGACAGGGAATACGAGCAGTACTTC
TRBV30	-	-	TRBJ1-1	CAWSRMGAKTEAFF	TGTGCCTGGAGTAGGATGGGCGCGAAAACTGAAGCTTTCTTT
TRBV4-3	TRBD2	-	TRBJ2-1	CASSQETSGASSYNEQFF	TGCGCCAGCAGCCAAGAGACTAGCGGGGCTAGCTCCTACAATGAGCAGTTCTTC
TRBV29-1	-	few	TRBJ2-5	CSVVQEGGETQYF	TGCAGCGTTGTACAGGAGGGTGGTGAGACCCAGTACTTC
TRBV25-1	TRBD1	-	TRBJ1-1	CASSEYGTDYTEAFF	TGTGCCAGCAGTGAATATGGGACAGATTACACTGAAGCTTTCTTT
TRBV30	-	-	TRBJ1-6	CAWSYRAGSPLHF	TGTGCCTGGAGTTACAGGGCTGGGTCACCCCTCCACTTT
TRBV5-1	-	-	TRBJ2-5	CASSLQQRRGETQYF	TGCGCCAGCAGCTTGCAACAGCGACGGGGGGAGACCCAGTACTTC
TRBV25-1	TRBD1	-	TRBJ2-5	CASSELTGEWETQYF	TGTGCCAGCAGTGAATTAACAGGGGAGTGGGAGACCCAGTACTTC
TRBV5-6	-	-	TRBJ2-7	CASSLSHEQYF	TGTGCCAGCAGCTTATCTCACGAGCAGTACTTC
TRBV20-1	-	-	TRBJ1-2	CSAPKHGYTF	TGCAGTGCCCCCAAGCATGGCTACACCTTC
TRBV9	-	-	TRBJ2-7	CASSVSLSSYEQYF	TGTGCCAGCAGCGTCTCGCTAAGCTCCTACGAGCAGTACTTC
TRBV30	-	-	TRBJ2-7	CAWSVVQGGLSYEQYF	TGTGCCTGGAGTGTAGTGCAGGGGGGCCTCTCCTACGAGCAGTACTTC